The source of this TCR beta chain is a study of blood T cells in healthy people across ages. General study results and limits: No one knew whether donors had CMV, which possibly confounded expanded clonotype changes. Long-lived donors carried more naive CD4+ cells and greater diversity than aged donors.

PCR was performed a second time for roughly 6 to 12 cycles using a sample-barcoded 5' primer and a J-beta primer mix. A minimum of 3 million CDR3-containing paired-end reads was obtained for each sample. One entry per CDR3 protein, called by TCRdb with MiXCR from the 5' RACE reads. In the table there are around 800,000 distinct CDR3 sequences, about 59% of which are singletons. Note on this clonotype: No antigen is known for it.

The source is a man aged 25 to 40 in good health. What was sequenced was blood.

CDR3 amino acids: CASSGGWDEQFF. DNA for the CDR3: TGTGCCAGCAGCGGAGGTTGGGATGAGCAGTTCTTC. This chain links TRBV7-9 with TRBJ2-1, with D possibly being TRBD2 (5 bases). The germline V gene encodes CDR1 SEHNR and CDR2 FQNEAQ (reference sequence). The CDR3 has 12 residues. Trimming pared 5 bases from V and 8 bases from J, leaving 10 bases between.